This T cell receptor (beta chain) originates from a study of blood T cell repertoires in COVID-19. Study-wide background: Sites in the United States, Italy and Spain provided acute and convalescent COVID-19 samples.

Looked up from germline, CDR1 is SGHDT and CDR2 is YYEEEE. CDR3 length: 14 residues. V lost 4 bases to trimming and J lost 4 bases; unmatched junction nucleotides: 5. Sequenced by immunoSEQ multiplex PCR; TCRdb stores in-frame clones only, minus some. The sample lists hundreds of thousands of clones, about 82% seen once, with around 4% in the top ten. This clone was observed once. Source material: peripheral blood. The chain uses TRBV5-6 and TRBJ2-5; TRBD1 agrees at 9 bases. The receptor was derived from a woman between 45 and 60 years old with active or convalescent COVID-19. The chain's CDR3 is CASSHGTGRETQYF. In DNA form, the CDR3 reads TGTGCCAGCAGCCACGGGACAGGGAGAGAGACCCAGTACTTC.